This T cell receptor beta chain is drawn from a study of blood T cell repertoires in COVID-19. Study as a whole: Specimens from acute and convalescent COVID-19 originated in the United States, Italy and Spain. From T cells, B-cell-depleted T cells, or PBMCs came the material, which was cDNA or gDNA.

Germline CDR1 and CDR2: LNHDA and SQIVND (reference sequence). V was clipped by 9 bases and J by 7 bases; unmatched bases: 12. This CDR3 is 14 amino acids long. In the original analysis: The authors estimated nucleated cell counts from reference gene primer amplification. Clones were sequenced by immunoSEQ multiplex PCR, and TCRdb holds only the in-frame ones, with some missing. That table is the source of V, J and clone size, and D and trimming were worked out from the DNA. The sample has roughly 150,000 clones, 82% seen once. The sequence was collected from a woman older than 75 with acute or convalescent COVID-19. The rearrangement uses TRBV19 and TRBJ1-5, with 7 bases matching TRBD1. Source material: peripheral blood. The chain's CDR3 is CASSPGQTTQPQHF. The DNA of the CDR3 is TGTGCCAGCTCGCCGGGACAGACAACCCAGCCCCAGCATTTT.